A single T cell receptor (beta chain) is shown here with its context. Its antigen is unknown. Germline CDR1 and CDR2: MNHEY and SMNVEV (reference sequence). The CDR3 contains 18 residues. V lost 0 bases to trimming and J lost 4 bases; unmatched junction nucleotides: 3. The source of the sample is a study of shared clonotypes between healthy human individuals. Study summary: CD4 naive and CD4 memory each took three plates per donor, while CD8 naive took two and CD8 memory one.

TCRdb keeps only in-frame clones here, not all; method: immunoSEQ multiplex PCR. Seen here are around 1.4 million clones, approximately 98.5% observed once, and the top ten hold 0.36%. Study results and limitations: Clonotype sharing across donors was expected to vary with sequencing depth. Sampling covered blood only; tissue repertoires likely differ.

The sample was naive CD4+ T cells sorted from blood. The sample's subset: CD45RA+ positively selected. The chain carries TRBV27 and TRBJ2-1; 16 nucleotides match TRBD2. The TCR comes from a man aged 25-40 years in good health. CDR3 sequence (DNA): TGTGCCAGCAGTTTATCGGGGACTAGCGGGAGGGTATACAATGAGCAGTTCTTC. Translation gives CASSLSGTSGRVYNEQFF.